These 10 T cell receptor beta chains share one sample of origin, sequenced in a study of blood T cell repertoires in COVID-19 (dated by TCRdb to the early 2020s). Libraries were built with the immunoSEQ multiplex PCR assay. TCRdb carries this immuneACCESS record with in-frame sequences only. Its versions omit some clonotypes, under half of them owing to an unresolved V gene in the studies checked, with the rest unexplained. The sample data list about 58,000 clones, and 65% to 85% of these were observed just once. The top ten clones comprise around 9.1% of the sample. What was sequenced was peripheral blood. These TCRs come from a man older than 75 with COVID-19, enrolled during active disease.

The rearrangement joins TRBV7-9 to TRBJ2-2; possible D gene TRBD2, 6 bases. From germline, CDR1 is SEHNR and CDR2 FQNEAQ (reference sequence). V was clipped by 7 bases and J by 5 bases, with 11 bases between them. This CDR3 is 13 amino acids long. For the CDR3, the DNA is TGTGCCAGCAATCTCGCGGGGACCGGGGAGCTGTTTTTT. As protein: CASNLAGTGELFF.

The V gene is TRBV10-3, the J gene TRBJ1-3, with a weak D call TRBD1 (6 bases). The CDR3 spans 14 residues. Trimming shortened V by 4 bases and J by 0 bases, and 7 bases separated the two germline ends. In germline, CDR1 is ENHRY, CDR2 SYGVKD. DNA of the CDR3: TGTGCCATCAGTGGGACAGCCTCTGGAAACACCATATATTTT. Translated: CAISGTASGNTIYF.

The chain is built from TRBV6-5 and TRBJ1-3; D is uncertain. The germline CDR1 and CDR2 sequences are MNHEY and SVGAGI. The V and J ends lost 0 bases and 2 bases respectively, with 8 bases between them. This CDR3 comprises 15 residues. The CDR3 loop reads CASSYSRFTGNTIYF. CDR3 sequence (DNA): TGTGCCAGCAGTTACTCGAGGTTTACTGGAAACACCATATATTTT.

The genes are TRBV7-2 and TRBJ1-5; possible D gene TRBD1, 6 bases. Germline lookup yields CDR1 SGHTA and CDR2 FQGNSA. This CDR3 comprises 15 residues. V gave up 5 bases and J gave up 4 bases, with 15 bases separating them. CDR3 sequence reads: CASSPWQGNNQPQHF. The CDR3 nucleotides are TGTGCCAGCAGCCCGTGGCAGGGGAATAATCAGCCCCAGCATTTT.

The rearrangement links TRBV27 to TRBJ1-3, with TRBD1 identical over 7 bases. CDR3 size: 13 residues. V was pared by 4 bases and J by 4 bases, with 1 base of the junction left unmatched. CDR1 MNHEY and CDR2 SMNVEV come from the germline V gene (reference sequence). The CDR3 protein is CASSSTGGNTIYF. The CDR3 DNA sequence: TGTGCCAGCAGTTCGACAGGGGGAAACACCATATATTTT.

The chain joins TRBV7-9 to TRBJ2-2, with D perhaps TRBD1 (6 bases). The CDR3 has 14 amino acids. The ends were cut back, 5 bases at V and 3 bases at J, with 10 bases in the middle. Germline lookup yields CDR1 SEHNR and CDR2 FQNEAQ (reference sequence). CDR3 sequence reads: CASSQTGYTGELFF. The CDR3 DNA sequence: TGTGCCAGCAGCCAAACAGGGTACACCGGGGAGCTGTTTTTT.

This clone was seen a few times. The V call is TRBV30, the J call TRBJ1-2, with unresolved D. Per germline, CDR1 GTSNPN and CDR2 SVGIG (reference sequence). The CDR3 totals 13 residues. Trimming removed 3 bases at V and 6 bases at J, with 14 bases between. CDR3 nucleotides: TGTGCCTGGAGGATGGGGTTGGAGGATGGCTACACCTTC. Its translation: CAWRMGLEDGYTF. Combining the CDR3 with reference TRBV30 and TRBJ1-2 gives the whole variable domain SQTIHQWPATLVQPVGSPLSLECTVEGTSNPNLYWYRQAAGRGLQLLFYSVGIGQISSEVPQNLSASRPQDRQFILSSKKLLLSDSGFYLCAWRMGLEDGYTFGSGTRLTVV.

The genes are TRBV9 and TRBJ2-1; D remains unclear. V lost 3 bases and J lost 0, with 13 bases in between. Germline loops: CDR1 SGDLS, CDR2 YYNGEE. The CDR3 length is 16 residues. This chain's CDR3 is CASSAVGPSSYNEQFF. In DNA, the CDR3 is TGTGCCAGCAGCGCCGTTGGTCCGAGCTCCTACAATGAGCAGTTCTTC.

The chain uses TRBV19 and TRBJ2-1; tentative D call: TRBD1 (5 bases). Germline V lookup: CDR1 LNHDA, CDR2 SQIVND (reference sequence). Deletions cut 1 base from V and 8 bases from J, with 21 bases between. The CDR3 consists of 17 residues. The CDR3 sequence is CASSIVRQGEGRYEQFF. DNA for the CDR3: TGTGCCAGTAGTATAGTGAGGCAGGGCGAAGGAAGGTATGAGCAGTTCTTC.

The chain uses TRBV9 and TRBJ1-2; TRBD1 agrees at 10 bases. The V segment lost 0 bases and the J segment 7 bases; nucleotides outside the gene matches: 9. Germline lookup yields CDR1 SGDLS and CDR2 YYNGEE. This CDR3 has 16 amino acids. CDR3 DNA sequence: TGTGCCAGCAGCGTAGATGGGACAGGGGCGTCGTTTGGCTACACCTTC. Its translation is CASSVDGTGASFGYTF.